This T cell receptor (beta chain) appears in the sequencing data of a study of shared clonotypes between healthy human individuals. Study-wide findings and caveats: Genetic and exposure-history diversity was limited by the small donor number.

CDR3 length: 13 amino acids. Trimming left V 5 bases short and J 1 base short, with 8 bases between. CDR1 is SGHTA and CDR2 is FQGNSA in the germline V gene. In this sample, this clone turned up once. The antigen is not known. Data came from immunoSEQ multiplex PCR; TCRdb stores just in-frame clones and leaves some out. The data hold around 2.1 million clones, with approximately 94% observed a single time. The sequence derives from a man in his late teens or twenties in good health. The chain links TRBV7-2 to TRBJ2-5; D remains unclear. Sequences were obtained from naive CD4+ T cells sorted from blood. The subset: CD45RA+ positively selected. The CDR3 sequence is CASSHWGQETQYF. The DNA of the CDR3 is TGTGCCAGCAGCCACTGGGGCCAAGAGACCCAGTACTTC. The variable domain in full, with the rest retrieved from reference TRBV7-2 and TRBJ2-5, is GAGVSQSPSNKVTEKGKDVELRCDPISGHTALYWYRQSLGQGLEFLIYFQGNSAPDKSGLPSDRFSAERTGGSVSTLTIQRTQQEDSAVYLCASSHWGQETQYFGPGTRLLVL.